The clone carrying this T cell receptor (beta chain) has a handful of counts. These data belong to a study of response to subunit inactivated influenza vaccine. Per germline, CDR1 MGHRA and CDR2 YSYEKL. The CDR3 is made up of 16 amino acids. V was shortened by 1 base and J by 3 bases, with 14 bases between the two germline ends. Using its own MiXCR run on the RT-PCR reads, TCRdb lists one record per CDR3 protein. This table holds about 570,000 distinct CDR3 sequences, around 11% found once. Another study also made use of these data, one on T cells expressing NK-cell markers. As reported in that work: The TCR beta cDNA came from 5'RACE template switching with UMIs. Restriction of sorting to alpha-beta TCR T cells was accomplished in several experiments using an anti-gamma-delta TCR antibody. Dominant NKG2C+ clonotypes accounted for roughly 1.0-7.0% of CD8+ T cells in more than 5 donors.

The rearrangement uses TRBV4-1 and TRBJ2-3; a weak D match, TRBD1 (8 bases). The sequence was collected from a man in his forties or fifties who received an inactivated influenza vaccine. Source: PBMCs from blood, taken on the day of vaccination. In DNA, the CDR3 is TGCGCCAGCAGCCAAGCTCACAGGGGGGGAACAGATACGCAGTATTTT. Translating it yields CASSQAHRGGTDTQYF.